This is a list of T cell receptor beta chains from one sample in a study of blood T cells in healthy people across ages. Via MiXCR, TCRdb re-called the 5' RACE reads, giving one row per CDR3 protein. The table shows about 1.8 million distinct CDR3 sequences, with roughly 52% occurring only once. Input material: blood. The receptors stem from a woman in her 40s in good health. Each CDR3 is given with its conserved first and last residue. The D gene is left open where the match is weak.

v_gene	len	d_gene	j_gene	CDR3aa
TRBV27	14	TRBD1	TRBJ1-2	CASRPTSGGYGYTF
TRBV20-1	13	.	TRBJ2-3	CSARGEFTDTQYF
TRBV7-9	15	.	TRBJ2-6	CASSLDGTGANVLTF
TRBV24-1	12	.	TRBJ2-1	CATSGNEAGQFF
TRBV28	13	.	TRBJ1-1	CASSTPTNTEAFF
TRBV20-1	13	.	TRBJ2-5	CSASRAGRETQYF
TRBV20-1	15	TRBD2	TRBJ2-5	CSASRTSGLQETQYF
TRBV19	15	.	TRBJ1-6	CASTLTGPANSPLHF
TRBV24-1	15	.	TRBJ2-1	CATSDTDRSYNEQFF
TRBV6-4	16	TRBD2	TRBJ2-1	CASSGLAGGLPVEQFF
TRBV27	15	TRBD2	TRBJ2-1	CASRIASGGNNEQFF
TRBV6-1	15	.	TRBJ2-7	CASSEAKGLSYEQYF
TRBV28	13	.	TRBJ2-7	CASSLQTHYEQYF
TRBV20-1	15	TRBD2	TRBJ2-7	CSARTGTSESYEQYF
TRBV7-2	15	.	TRBJ2-1	CASSLGSTSYNEQFF
TRBV25-1	14	.	TRBJ1-5	CASSEARGDQPQHF
TRBV7-2	12	.	TRBJ2-3	CASRGQGDTQYF
TRBV4-3	13	.	TRBJ1-1	CASSPRTEGGAFF
TRBV20-1	11	.	TRBJ2-1	CSAPARATQFF
TRBV27	17	.	TRBJ1-4	CASSSPTVESIPGKLFF
TRBV27	16	.	TRBJ2-7	CASSLSNGGEAYEQYF
TRBV7-6	15	TRBD1	TRBJ1-6	CASSLAAGQNSPLHF
TRBV4-3	16	.	TRBJ1-2	CASSQGREGQNYGYTF
TRBV20-1	12	.	TRBJ1-2	CSAGDGVYGYTF
TRBV7-2	13	.	TRBJ2-3	CASNRAHTDAQYF
TRBV9	14	TRBD1	TRBJ1-2	CASSPRQGAGGYTF
TRBV29-1	14	TRBD1	TRBJ1-1	CSVGQGDWGTEAFF
TRBV6-6	12	.	TRBJ1-5	CASQARGQPQHF
TRBV4-2	14	.	TRBJ1-6	CASGLRSYNSPLHF
TRBV29-1	11	.	TRBJ2-5	CSVEPKETQYF
TRBV20-1	14	.	TRBJ2-1	CSALTDRPRNEQFF
TRBV28	16	.	TRBJ1-6	CASSYRVGAYNSPLHF
TRBV7-3	16	.	TRBJ2-1	CASSLTVPDSYNEQFF
TRBV4-3	12	.	TRBJ2-5	CASSQDKGTQYF
TRBV20-1	12	TRBD1	TRBJ1-2	CSALQGACGYTF
TRBV7-2	17	TRBD1	TRBJ2-5	CASSKPLLTGGQETQYF
TRBV27	14	.	TRBJ1-2	CASSLSPGQTGYTF
TRBV5-6	15	.	TRBJ2-5	CASSGGTQLRETQYF